The rows below give T cell receptor beta chains drawn from one sample of a study of Ad26.COV2.S vaccination and SARS-CoV-2 variants. Assay: immunoSEQ multiplex PCR; the TCRdb copy retains only in-frame clones and omits some. The repertoire holds over 130,000 clones, roughly 88% seen once, with approximately 5% in the top ten. This specimen was peripheral blood, taken after recovery from COVID-19. The receptors were gathered from a human donor who had recovered from COVID-19. The conserved cysteine and the conserved F or W are not part of the CDR3 here. D genes are given only for firm matches.

TRBV7-9	13	TRBJ2-2	TRBD2	ASSLRRGSTGELF
TRBV7-2	14	TRBJ2-1	.	ASSPLGGATGGEQF
TRBV6-5	11	TRBJ2-1	TRBD1	ASARQGRDEQF
TRBV6-5	12	TRBJ1-2	.	ASRTPRAGDGYT
TRBV28	11	TRBJ1-6	TRBD1	ASRTGDNSPLH
TRBV12-3/TRBV12-4	11	TRBJ2-7	TRBD1	ASSHDRAYEQY
TRBV7-9	10	TRBJ2-5	.	ASSLALETQY
TRBV27	12	TRBJ2-1	TRBD1	ASSPDRAPREQF
TRBV2	11	TRBJ2-7	TRBD1	ASGGTGGYEQY
TRBV3-1/TRBV3-2	13	TRBJ2-3	.	ASSQDGAGRDTQY
TRBV6-5	13	TRBJ1-2	.	ASTRLGQANYGYT
TRBV28	17	TRBJ2-3	TRBD1	ASSALLGQGPSSGDTQY
TRBV28	13	TRBJ1-5	TRBD1	ASVEGGASNQPQH
TRBV28	11	TRBJ2-5	.	ASSLPPRETQY
TRBV28	14	TRBJ2-3	TRBD2	ASSSLGLASTDTQY
TRBV6-4	14	TRBJ2-1	TRBD1	ASSDSSRGLYNEQF
TRBV2	11	TRBJ2-4	.	ASSARQENIQY
TRBV30	12	TRBJ2-7	.	AWSPGTLSYEQY
TRBV6-5	13	TRBJ2-3	TRBD2	ASQGGGQYTDTQY
TRBV3-1/TRBV3-2	12	TRBJ2-7	.	ASSYSYRVSEQY
TRBV11-2	15	TRBJ1-1	.	ASSLVPPNQVGTEAF
TRBV5-1	11	TRBJ2-7	.	ASSTTASYEQY
TRBV27	13	TRBJ2-2	.	ASSLGQRNTGELF
TRBV30	14	TRBJ1-6	TRBD1	AWRGDRGPADSPLH
TRBV28	12	TRBJ1-4	TRBD1	ASSSRTGNEKLF
TRBV30	13	TRBJ1-5	.	AWNPRGGSLQPQH
TRBV5-1	12	TRBJ2-3	.	ASSYGSLSDTQY
TRBV6-5	13	TRBJ2-1	TRBD2	ASSPGGGSPNEQF
TRBV19	11	TRBJ2-1	.	ASLDSSYNEQF
TRBV6-6	11	TRBJ1-2	.	ASSYSRDYGYT
TRBV19	12	TRBJ2-7	.	ASSWVYGPYEQY
TRBV9	13	TRBJ1-3	.	ASSVEPDSGNTIY